Listed below are T cell receptor beta chains from one sample, sequenced in a study of cytomegalovirus exposure and HLA in healthy donors. Libraries were prepared by immunoSEQ multiplex PCR; TCRdb keeps only in-frame clonotypes and omits some of them. This table holds about 98,000 clones, 69% found once. The sample taken for sequencing was PBMCs. The source of these receptors is a female donor in good health and CMV-seronegative. Each CDR3 is given with its conserved first and last residue. A D gene is named only where the DNA matches it firmly. The size entry is marked missing in some rows and otherwise reads once, few, many or a size class.

v_call: TRBV2; j_call: TRBJ2-2; clone_size: -; d_call: TRBD1; cdr3_aa: CASNQQGASTGELFF; cdr3_nt: TGTGCCAGCAACCAACAGGGGGCGAGCACCGGGGAGCTGTTTTTT
v_call: TRBV7-9; j_call: TRBJ2-3; clone_size: -; d_call: TRBD2; cdr3_aa: CASSFPHRLAGLTDTQYF; cdr3_nt: TGTGCCAGCAGCTTCCCTCACAGACTAGCGGGTCTCACAGATACGCAGTATTTT
v_call: TRBV6-5; j_call: TRBJ2-7; clone_size: -; d_call: TRBD2; cdr3_aa: CASSSWTSGVRYEQYF; cdr3_nt: TGTGCCAGCAGTTCGTGGACTAGCGGGGTCCGCTACGAGCAGTACTTC
v_call: TRBV19; j_call: TRBJ1-2; clone_size: -; d_call: -; cdr3_aa: CASSIVDSNYGYTF; cdr3_nt: TGTGCCAGTAGTATCGTCGACAGCAACTATGGCTACACCTTC
v_call: TRBV6-1; j_call: TRBJ1-1; clone_size: -; d_call: -; cdr3_aa: CASSEALGSLEAFF; cdr3_nt: TGTGCCAGCAGTGAAGCGCTGGGCAGTCTTGAAGCTTTCTTT
v_call: TRBV21-1; j_call: TRBJ2-2; clone_size: once; d_call: -; cdr3_aa: CASSPPSRGVGELFF; cdr3_nt: TGTGCCAGCAGCCCTCCTTCCCGGGGTGTCGGGGAGCTGTTTTTT
v_call: TRBV28; j_call: TRBJ2-1; clone_size: -; d_call: TRBD2; cdr3_aa: CASSWASGSYNEQFF; cdr3_nt: TGTGCCAGCAGTTGGGCTAGCGGATCCTACAATGAGCAGTTCTTC
v_call: TRBV19; j_call: TRBJ2-2; clone_size: -; d_call: TRBD1; cdr3_aa: CASKGGSTGELFF; cdr3_nt: TGTGCCAGTAAAGGGGGCAGCACCGGGGAGCTGTTTTTT
v_call: TRBV27; j_call: TRBJ2-1; clone_size: few; d_call: -; cdr3_aa: CASSLAGVYNEQFF; cdr3_nt: TGTGCCAGCAGTTTGGCAGGGGTCTACAATGAGCAGTTCTTC
v_call: TRBV7-9; j_call: TRBJ1-2; clone_size: -; d_call: -; cdr3_aa: CASSLERQIYGYTF; cdr3_nt: TGTGCCAGCAGCTTAGAGCGACAGATCTATGGCTACACCTTC
v_call: TRBV18; j_call: TRBJ1-1; clone_size: once; d_call: TRBD1; cdr3_aa: CASYSAGGHTEAFF; cdr3_nt: TGTGCCAGCTACAGTGCAGGGGGACACACTGAAGCTTTCTTT
v_call: TRBV6-5; j_call: TRBJ1-2; clone_size: -; d_call: TRBD1; cdr3_aa: CASRDRGLYGYTF; cdr3_nt: TGTGCCAGCAGGGACAGGGGTCTCTATGGCTACACCTTC
v_call: TRBV28; j_call: TRBJ2-7; clone_size: -; d_call: -; cdr3_aa: CASSLNTYEQYF; cdr3_nt: TGTGCCAGCAGTCTCAACACCTACGAGCAGTACTTC
v_call: TRBV12-5; j_call: TRBJ1-1; clone_size: -; d_call: TRBD1; cdr3_aa: CASGLVHSGTGGPGVGTEAFF; cdr3_nt: TGTGCTAGTGGTTTGGTACACTCCGGGACAGGGGGCCCGGGGGTTGGCACTGAAGCTTTCTTT
v_call: TRBV28; j_call: TRBJ1-1; clone_size: -; d_call: -; cdr3_aa: CASSLRAEAFF; cdr3_nt: TGTGCCAGCAGTTTACGGGCTGAAGCTTTCTTT
v_call: TRBV4-3; j_call: TRBJ1-1; clone_size: -; d_call: -; cdr3_aa: CASSQDAGSDTEAFF; cdr3_nt: TGCGCCAGCAGCCAAGATGCGGGAAGTGACACTGAAGCTTTCTTT
v_call: TRBV11-2; j_call: TRBJ2-3; clone_size: -; d_call: TRBD1; cdr3_aa: CASGTGPTDTQYF; cdr3_nt: TGTGCCAGCGGGACAGGTCCAACAGATACGCAGTATTTT
v_call: TRBV29-1; j_call: TRBJ2-1; clone_size: -; d_call: TRBD2; cdr3_aa: CSVEKGLAGWNEQFF; cdr3_nt: TGCAGCGTTGAAAAGGGCCTAGCGGGATGGAATGAGCAGTTCTTC
v_call: TRBV7-2; j_call: TRBJ2-7; clone_size: -; d_call: -; cdr3_aa: CASSWGRVTYEQYF; cdr3_nt: TGTGCCAGCAGCTGGGGGCGGGTAACCTACGAGCAGTACTTC
v_call: TRBV7-9; j_call: TRBJ1-6; clone_size: once; d_call: -; cdr3_aa: CASATGYNSPLHF; cdr3_nt: TGTGCCAGCGCCACAGGGTATAATTCACCCCTCCACTTT
v_call: TRBV18; j_call: TRBJ1-2; clone_size: few; d_call: TRBD1; cdr3_aa: CASSPGQGASYGYTF; cdr3_nt: TGTGCCAGCTCACCGGGACAGGGGGCTAGCTATGGCTACACCTTC
v_call: TRBV7-6; j_call: TRBJ2-1; clone_size: -; d_call: TRBD2; cdr3_aa: CASSSSGLAGGEQFF; cdr3_nt: TGTGCCAGCAGCTCATCGGGACTAGCGGGAGGTGAGCAGTTCTTC
v_call: TRBV11-2; j_call: TRBJ2-1; clone_size: -; d_call: -; cdr3_aa: CASSFGQYNEQFF; cdr3_nt: TGTGCCAGCAGCTTCGGACAGTACAATGAGCAGTTCTTC
v_call: TRBV29-1; j_call: TRBJ1-2; clone_size: -; d_call: -; cdr3_aa: CSVESGNYGYTF; cdr3_nt: TGCAGCGTTGAGAGCGGCAACTATGGCTACACCTTC
v_call: TRBV2; j_call: TRBJ2-5; clone_size: -; d_call: -; cdr3_aa: CASSEMKTQYF; cdr3_nt: TGTGCCAGCAGCGAGATGAAGACCCAGTACTTC
v_call: TRBV5-1; j_call: TRBJ2-2; clone_size: -; d_call: TRBD2; cdr3_aa: CASSPSSGGNTGELFF; cdr3_nt: TGCGCCAGCAGCCCTTCTAGCGGGGGGAACACCGGGGAGCTGTTTTTT
v_call: TRBV15; j_call: TRBJ1-2; clone_size: few; d_call: -; cdr3_aa: CATSRDMGSDGYTF; cdr3_nt: TGTGCCACCAGCAGAGACATGGGCTCGGATGGCTACACCTTC
v_call: TRBV28; j_call: TRBJ1-1; clone_size: -; d_call: -; cdr3_aa: CASRDSRSTEAFF; cdr3_nt: TGTGCCAGCAGGGACAGCCGGAGCACTGAAGCTTTCTTT
v_call: TRBV6-1; j_call: TRBJ2-3; clone_size: -; d_call: TRBD1; cdr3_aa: CASSESGQNTDTQYF; cdr3_nt: TGTGCCAGCAGTGAATCGGGACAGAACACAGATACGCAGTATTTT
v_call: TRBV9; j_call: TRBJ2-7; clone_size: -; d_call: -; cdr3_aa: CASSVTVEQYF; cdr3_nt: TGTGCCAGCAGCGTAACGGTCGAGCAGTACTTC
v_call: TRBV4-1; j_call: TRBJ1-5; clone_size: -; d_call: -; cdr3_aa: CASSQAIGGQPQHF; cdr3_nt: TGCGCCAGCAGCCAAGCGATTGGCGGTCAGCCCCAGCATTTT
v_call: TRBV30; j_call: TRBJ1-6; clone_size: -; d_call: -; cdr3_aa: CAWEARGNSPLHF; cdr3_nt: TGTGCCTGGGAGGCTAGGGGTAATTCACCCCTCCACTTT
v_call: TRBV30; j_call: TRBJ2-7; clone_size: few; d_call: TRBD2; cdr3_aa: CAWSRGGLAGFEQYF; cdr3_nt: TGTGCCTGGAGTAGAGGGGGACTAGCGGGATTCGAGCAGTACTTC
v_call: TRBV29-1; j_call: TRBJ1-1; clone_size: -; d_call: TRBD1; cdr3_aa: CSALRGRETEAFF; cdr3_nt: TGCAGCGCCCTCAGGGGGAGAGAAACTGAAGCTTTCTTT
v_call: TRBV5-1; j_call: TRBJ2-1; clone_size: -; d_call: -; cdr3_aa: CASSFLTGYNEQFF; cdr3_nt: TGCGCCAGCAGCTTCCTAACAGGTTACAATGAGCAGTTCTTC
v_call: TRBV5-1; j_call: TRBJ1-2; clone_size: -; d_call: TRBD1; cdr3_aa: CASSPDRDRGSYGYTF; cdr3_nt: TGCGCCAGCAGCCCCGACCGGGACAGGGGGTCCTATGGCTACACCTTC
v_call: TRBV5-6; j_call: TRBJ2-7; clone_size: once; d_call: -; cdr3_aa: CASSPTPTYEQYF; cdr3_nt: TGTGCCAGCAGCCCAACACCCACCTACGAGCAGTACTTC
v_call: TRBV6-6; j_call: TRBJ1-3; clone_size: few; d_call: -; cdr3_aa: CASSYELSGNTIYF; cdr3_nt: TGTGCCAGCAGTTACGAGCTCTCTGGAAACACCATATATTTT
v_call: TRBV7-6; j_call: TRBJ2-1; clone_size: -; d_call: TRBD2; cdr3_aa: CASAWTSGSDEQFF; cdr3_nt: TGTGCCAGCGCTTGGACTAGCGGGAGTGATGAGCAGTTCTTC
v_call: TRBV2; j_call: TRBJ1-2; clone_size: -; d_call: -; cdr3_aa: CASRSTGPYGYTF; cdr3_nt: TGTGCCAGCAGGTCAACAGGGCCCTATGGCTACACCTTC
v_call: TRBV5-6; j_call: TRBJ2-5; clone_size: -; d_call: -; cdr3_aa: CASSLVIGEQYF; cdr3_nt: TGTGCCAGCAGCTTGGTGATCGGAGAGCAGTACTTC
v_call: TRBV2; j_call: TRBJ2-3; clone_size: -; d_call: TRBD2; cdr3_aa: CASTVLAGSADTQYF; cdr3_nt: TGTGCCAGCACCGTGCTAGCGGGCTCAGCAGATACGCAGTATTTT
v_call: TRBV5-6; j_call: TRBJ2-5; clone_size: -; d_call: -; cdr3_aa: CASSSDLETQYF; cdr3_nt: TGTGCCAGCAGCTCGGACTTGGAGACCCAGTACTTC
v_call: TRBV7-8; j_call: TRBJ1-5; clone_size: -; d_call: -; cdr3_aa: CASSLKGMNQPQHF; cdr3_nt: TGTGCCAGCAGCTTGAAGGGGATGAATCAGCCCCAGCATTTT
v_call: TRBV7-9; j_call: TRBJ1-3; clone_size: once; d_call: TRBD1; cdr3_aa: CASSLGTVTGNTIYF; cdr3_nt: TGTGCCAGCAGCCTAGGGACAGTTACTGGAAACACCATATATTTT
v_call: TRBV15; j_call: TRBJ1-1; clone_size: few; d_call: TRBD1; cdr3_aa: CATSRGTGASEAFF; cdr3_nt: TGTGCCACCAGCAGAGGGACAGGGGCTTCTGAAGCTTTCTTT
v_call: TRBV10-1; j_call: TRBJ2-2; clone_size: few; d_call: -; cdr3_aa: CASSEGHNTGELFF; cdr3_nt: TGCGCCAGCAGTGAGGGACACAACACCGGGGAGCTGTTTTTT
v_call: TRBV28; j_call: TRBJ2-5; clone_size: -; d_call: -; cdr3_aa: CASRASQETQYF; cdr3_nt: TGTGCCAGCAGGGCTTCACAAGAGACCCAGTACTTC
v_call: TRBV4-2; j_call: TRBJ2-7; clone_size: -; d_call: -; cdr3_aa: CASSQELAVAYEQYF; cdr3_nt: TGTGCCAGCAGCCAAGAATTAGCTGTTGCCTACGAGCAGTACTTC
v_call: TRBV9; j_call: TRBJ2-5; clone_size: few; d_call: TRBD1; cdr3_aa: CASSVMTGGETQYF; cdr3_nt: TGTGCCAGCAGCGTAATGACAGGGGGAGAGACCCAGTACTTC
v_call: TRBV7-8; j_call: TRBJ1-1; clone_size: -; d_call: -; cdr3_aa: CASSSQGWTEAFF; cdr3_nt: TGTGCCAGCAGCTCCCAGGGGTGGACTGAAGCTTTCTTT
v_call: TRBV27; j_call: TRBJ1-5; clone_size: -; d_call: TRBD1; cdr3_aa: CASSFRGLGGQPQHF; cdr3_nt: TGTGCCAGCAGTTTTAGGGGGCTCGGGGGACAGCCCCAGCATTTT
v_call: TRBV4-1; j_call: TRBJ2-1; clone_size: few; d_call: TRBD2; cdr3_aa: CASSQESGVSYNEQFF; cdr3_nt: TGCGCCAGCAGCCAAGAAAGCGGGGTCTCCTACAATGAGCAGTTCTTC
v_call: TRBV30; j_call: TRBJ2-2; clone_size: -; d_call: -; cdr3_aa: CAWSPSGEINGELFF; cdr3_nt: TGTGCCTGGAGCCCCTCGGGAGAGATTAACGGGGAGCTGTTTTTT
v_call: TRBV4-2; j_call: TRBJ2-1; clone_size: -; d_call: TRBD2; cdr3_aa: CASSQYSGSGDNEQFF; cdr3_nt: TGTGCCAGCAGCCAATATAGCGGGAGCGGGGACAATGAGCAGTTCTTC
v_call: TRBV7-9; j_call: TRBJ1-2; clone_size: -; d_call: -; cdr3_aa: CASSLGGRGYGYTF; cdr3_nt: TGTGCCAGCAGCTTAGGCGGGAGAGGGTATGGCTACACCTTC
v_call: TRBV19; j_call: TRBJ2-7; clone_size: -; d_call: TRBD2; cdr3_aa: CASSIAAGGPYEQYF; cdr3_nt: TGTGCCAGTAGTATAGCGGCGGGGGGCCCCTACGAGCAGTACTTC
v_call: TRBV7-2; j_call: TRBJ1-1; clone_size: -; d_call: -; cdr3_aa: CASSLVGGGNTEAFF; cdr3_nt: TGTGCCAGCAGCTTAGTCGGGGGAGGGAACACTGAAGCTTTCTTT
v_call: TRBV5-1; j_call: TRBJ2-7; clone_size: -; d_call: TRBD2; cdr3_aa: CASMGEGASGILSYEQYF; cdr3_nt: TGCGCCAGCATGGGAGAGGGGGCTAGCGGGATCCTCTCCTACGAGCAGTACTTC